This TCR beta chain was sequenced for a study of blood T cells in healthy people across ages. Using a J-beta primer mix together with a sample-barcoded 5' primer, a second PCR was run for about 7 to 12 cycles. Each CDR3 protein is one row after TCRdb ran MiXCR on the 5' RACE reads. In the table there are a few hundred thousand distinct CDR3 sequences, 27% of which are singletons. Isolation per sample recovered at least 7 million PBMCs. At least 5 micrograms of total RNA were extracted per sample. V lost 5 bases, J lost 6 bases, and 11 bases stayed unmatched. The CDR3 covers 15 residues. In germline, CDR1 is MNHEY, CDR2 SVGEGT. This clonotype was counted a few times.

The sequencing sample was made of blood. This TCR came from a woman between 65 and 79 years old in good health. This sequence joins TRBV6-2 or TRBV6-3 and TRBJ1-1; 8 bases map to TRBD1. CDR3 nucleotides: TGTGCCAGCAGTAACCCGACAGGGGTTTTGGCTGAAGCTTTCTTT. This codes for CASSNPTGVLAEAFF.